These 13 T cell receptor beta chains came from one sample sequenced in a study of T cells in Graves' hyperthyroidism and ophthalmopathy. Amplified TCR beta CDR3 regions derived from RNA transcripts. The HTBI set primed first-round TCR CDR3 RT-PCR. TCRdb re-derived calls from the multiplex PCR reads in MiXCR, one entry per CDR3 protein. The sample includes 490,000 or so distinct CDR3 sequences, about 20% of them seen just once. The sample comprised blood. The source of these receptors is a man aged 40-49 years with Graves' ophthalmopathy.

The chain joins TRBV20-1 to TRBJ1-5; 10 nucleotides match TRBD1. In germline, CDR1 is DFQATT, CDR2 SNEGSKA (reference sequence). The CDR3 extends over 14 amino acids. Trimming removed 5 bases from V and 2 bases from J; junction bases left unmatched: 3. This CDR3 is CSAGDRGGNQPQHF. DNA of the CDR3: TGCAGTGCTGGGGACAGGGGAGGCAATCAGCCCCAGCATTTT.

The chain links TRBV7-6 to TRBJ2-7; TRBD2 might be the D (5 bases). Deletions cut 0 bases from V and 5 bases from J, with 14 bases between. CDR1 is SGHVS and CDR2 is FNYEAQ in the germline V gene. CDR3 length: 15 residues. The CDR3 spells CASSLAGLVGDEQYF. Written as DNA, the CDR3 is TGTGCCAGCAGCTTAGCCGGATTGGTGGGAGACGAGCAGTACTTC.

This clonotype turned up a few times. The chain uses TRBV7-9 and TRBJ1-2; 11 bases fit TRBD1. After removal of 0 bases from V and 4 bases from J, the junction contained 4 bases not matched to a gene. Germline CDR1 SEHNR, CDR2 FQNEAQ (reference sequence). The CDR3 sequence is 16 residues long. CDR3 sequence (DNA): TGTGCCAGCAGCTTAGCAGGACAGGGGGCTAGCTATGGCTACACCTTC. It translates to CASSLAGQGASYGYTF.

Concerning this clonotype: Being one base from a much bigger clone, this may be a read error. V gene TRBV5-1 combines with J gene TRBJ1-1; D is undetermined. V was pared by 4 bases and J by 3 bases, with 13 bases between. The length of the CDR3 is 14 residues. Germline lookup yields CDR1 SGHRS and CDR2 YFSETQ. CDR3: CASSMDREDTEAFF. The CDR3 DNA reads TGCGCCAGCAGCATGGATCGAGAAGACACTGAAGCTTTCTTT.

This clonotype was seen ten or more times. The gene calls are TRBV5-1 and TRBJ2-7; maybe TRBD2 (6 bases). Between the trimmed V and J ends, which lost 4 bases and 0 bases, there was a span of 11 bases. This CDR3 has 14 amino acids. CDR1 is SGHRS, CDR2 YFSETQ, per germline. The CDR3 loop reads CASSSSGNSYEQYF. The DNA for the CDR3 is TGCGCCAGCAGCAGTAGCGGAAACTCCTACGAGCAGTACTTC.

This CDR3 is CASIPGQMNTEAFF. The CDR3 DNA is TGTGCCAGCATCCCGGGACAGATGAACACTGAAGCTTTCTTT. V usage is TRBV12-3 or TRBV12-4 and J usage is TRBJ1-1; TRBD1 aligns across 7 bases. V lost 7 bases to trimming and J lost 0 bases; unmatched junction nucleotides: 5. This CDR3 spans 14 amino acids.

This clonotype turned up a few times. This chain joins TRBV19 and TRBJ1-1; D ambiguous. V gave up 5 bases and J gave up 1 base, with 8 bases separating them. Germline V gene data show CDR1 as LNHDA and CDR2 as SQIVND (reference sequence). The length of the CDR3 is 13 residues. CDR3 DNA sequence: TGTGCCAGTAGTTCTAAGCGGAACACTGAAGCTTTCTTT. Amino acid sequence: CASSSKRNTEAFF.

V is TRBV30 and J is TRBJ1-1; 12 positions match TRBD1. The CDR3 sequence is 16 residues long. Germline V CDR1 and CDR2: GTSNPN, SVGIG (reference sequence). Unmatched junction bases numbered 18, after V lost 5 bases and J lost 11 bases. As DNA, the CDR3 is TGTGCCTGGTTGGCGATCTCGGGACAGGGGGCGCGTGAGGCTTTCTTT. This sequence encodes CAWLAISGQGAREAFF.

The rearrangement links TRBV4-1 to TRBJ1-2; D remains ambiguous. Trimming pared 0 bases from V and 0 bases from J, leaving 14 bases between. CDR1 and CDR2 from the germline V gene are MGHRA and YSYEKL. CDR3 size: 17 residues. In DNA form, the CDR3 reads TGCGCCAGCAGCCAAGATCGCAAATCAGAATCTAACTATGGCTACACCTTC. Translated, it gives CASSQDRKSESNYGYTF.

This clonotype showed up many times. The CDR3 loop reads CSARKGRRLVVGEQFF. The CDR3 nucleotides read TGCAGTGCTAGAAAGGGAAGGAGACTAGTTGTTGGTGAGCAGTTCTTC. The rearrangement uses TRBV20-1 and TRBJ2-1; TRBD2 might be the D (6 bases). The germline V gene has CDR1 DFQATT and CDR2 SNEGSKA (reference sequence). Trimming left V 2 bases short and J 9 bases short, with 23 bases between. The CDR3 extends over 16 amino acids.

V gene TRBV28 combines with J gene TRBJ2-7; D possibly matches TRBD1 or TRBD2 (6 bases each). The V and J ends lost 6 bases and 7 bases respectively, with 22 bases between them. The V gene's germline CDR1 is MDHEN and CDR2 SYDVKM. This CDR3 region has 15 residues. CDR3 coding DNA: TGTGCCAGCAGCCCGCTGGGGGGCGGACGTTGGGAGCAGTACTTC. Protein product: CASSPLGGGRWEQYF.

This clonotype was counted ten times or more. The genes are TRBV7-2 and TRBJ2-5, with a tentative D call TRBD2 (6 bases). Trimming left V 1 base short and J 5 bases short, with 11 bases between. CDR3 length: 14 amino acids. The germline V gene encodes CDR1 SGHTA and CDR2 FQGNSA. For the CDR3, the DNA is TGTGCCAGCAGCTTAGATCAGCGGGTGGAGACCCAGTACTTC. It specifies CASSLDQRVETQYF.

The genes are TRBV12-3 or TRBV12-4 and TRBJ1-1; D gene uncertain. V lost 1 base, J lost 7 bases, and 10 bases lay in between. The CDR3 runs 13 residues. The CDR3 reads CASSLVPGFEAFF. CDR3 DNA: TGTGCCAGCAGTTTAGTACCAGGATTTGAAGCTTTCTTT.